This T cell receptor beta chain emerged from a study of CD8 T cells in Susac syndrome. The V and J ends lost 7 bases and 8 bases, in that order; junction bases with no gene match: 22. Germline V gene lookup returns CDR1 SQVTM and CDR2 ANQGSEA. There are 18 residues in the CDR3. Random hexamers served to reverse transcribe about 0.45 to 1 ug RNA. MiXCR, applied by TCRdb to the immunoSEQ multiplex PCR reads, yields one record per CDR3 protein. The sample carries 75,000 or so distinct CDR3 sequences, 94% recorded once. This clonotype is a singleton in its sample. The clonotype was recovered from a human donor with Susac syndrome. Sequenced input: CD8+ T cells from PBMCs. The rearrangement uses TRBV29-1 and TRBJ2-1, with 11 bases fitting TRBD2. This CDR3 reads CSGFTSSLLAGAFYEQFF. The CDR3 coding sequence is TGCAGCGGTTTTACTAGTTCCTTACTAGCGGGAGCTTTCTATGAGCAGTTCTTC.